This T cell receptor beta chain stems from a study of T cells in Graves' hyperthyroidism and ophthalmopathy. The table lists this clonotype with many counts. The CDR3 regions of TCR beta were amplified from RNA transcripts. A first-round RT-PCR of the TCR CDR3 used the HTBI primer set. Via MiXCR, TCRdb re-called the multiplex PCR reads, giving one row per CDR3 protein. The table records approximately 610,000 distinct CDR3 sequences, approximately 15% of them present only once. The PBMCs studied were ones that came from 10 ml fresh peripheral blood. Germline loops: CDR1 MNHEY, CDR2 SVGAGI. V gave up 2 bases and J gave up 5 bases, with 12 bases separating them. CDR3 size: 14 residues.

The origin of this receptor is a woman aged 40 to 50 with Graves' ophthalmopathy. The sequenced sample consisted of blood. The chain employs TRBV6-5 and TRBJ2-5, with D perhaps TRBD2 (6 bases). CDR3 DNA sequence: TGTGCCAGCAGTTACAGGCGTGCGGGGGAGACCCAGTACTTC. This gives the protein CASSYRRAGETQYF.